The text below deals with one T cell receptor beta chain. These data originate in a study of T cell changes during pregnancy in multiple sclerosis. The CDR3 loop spans 18 amino acids. Trimming removed 3 bases at V and 0 bases at J, with 20 bases between. The germline V gene encodes CDR1 MNHNS and CDR2 SASEGT. Using immunoSEQ multiplex PCR, the repertoire was profiled, and TCRdb retains in-frame clones only, with some absent. The sample holds about 75,000 clones, approximately 88% seen once. Here the sequenced sample was peripheral blood, taken in the first trimester of pregnancy. The receptor was isolated from a female donor in good health, enrolled as a control in a pregnancy study. The chain employs TRBV6-1 and TRBJ1-1, with D possibly TRBD1 on 6 matching bases. The CDR3 protein is CASSDPPRGRTMNTEAFF. The CDR3 DNA reads as TGTGCCAGCAGTGATCCTCCCAGGGGCAGGACCATGAACACTGAAGCTTTCTTT.